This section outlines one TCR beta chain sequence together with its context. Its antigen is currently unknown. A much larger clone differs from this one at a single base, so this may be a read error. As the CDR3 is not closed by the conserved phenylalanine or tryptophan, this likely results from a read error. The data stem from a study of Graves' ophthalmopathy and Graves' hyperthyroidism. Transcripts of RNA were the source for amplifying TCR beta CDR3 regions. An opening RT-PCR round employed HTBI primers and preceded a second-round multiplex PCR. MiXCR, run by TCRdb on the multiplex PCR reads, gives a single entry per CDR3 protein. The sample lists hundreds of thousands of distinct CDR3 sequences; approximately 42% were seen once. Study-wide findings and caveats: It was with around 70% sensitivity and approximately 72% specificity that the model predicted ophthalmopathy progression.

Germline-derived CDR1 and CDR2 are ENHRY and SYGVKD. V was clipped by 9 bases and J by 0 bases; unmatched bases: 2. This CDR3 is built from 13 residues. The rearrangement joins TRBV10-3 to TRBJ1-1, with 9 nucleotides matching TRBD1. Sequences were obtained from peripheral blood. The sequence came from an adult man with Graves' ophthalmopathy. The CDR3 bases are TGTGCCATATGGGACAGGGTGAACACTGAAGCTTTCTCT. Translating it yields CAIWDRVNTEAFS.